Shown below are 30 T cell receptor beta chains from a single sample sequenced in a study of cytomegalovirus exposure and HLA in healthy donors. Researchers ran the PCR with 60 Vbeta and 13 Jbeta primers. Using immunoSEQ multiplex PCR, the repertoire was profiled, and TCRdb retains in-frame clones only, with some absent. The sample has 140,000 or so clones, about 80% seen once. The material sequenced was PBMCs. All receptors derive from a man aged 40-49 years in good health and CMV-seronegative.

The chain links TRBV28 to TRBJ2-3; D is perhaps TRBD1 (6 bases). This CDR3 is built from 18 residues. From germline, CDR1 is MDHEN and CDR2 SYDVKM. Trimming left V 3 bases short and J 2 bases short, with 21 bases between. DNA for the CDR3: TGTGCCAGCAGTTTCCCCAGGTCAGGGGAATACCTCACAGATACGCAGTATTTT. It translates to CASSFPRSGEYLTDTQYF.

V usage is TRBV25-1 and J usage is TRBJ1-6; D is perhaps TRBD1 (6 bases). The CDR3 totals 15 residues. With 4 bases removed from V and 0 bases from J, the gap between germline ends came to 7 bases. Germline V gives CDR1 MGHDK, CDR2 SYGVNS. The CDR3 DNA reads as TGTGCCAGCAGTGGGGGACACTCCTATAATTCACCCCTCCACTTT. Protein: CASSGGHSYNSPLHF.

This chain joins TRBV28 and TRBJ1-2, with TRBD1 as a possible D gene (5 bases). In germline, CDR1 is MDHEN, CDR2 SYDVKM. This CDR3 region has 13 residues. Trimming shortened V by 6 bases and J by 7 bases, and 15 bases separated the two germline ends. CDR3 in amino acids: CASRLDPGGGYTF. The CDR3 DNA is TGTGCCAGCAGACTAGACCCGGGGGGTGGCTACACCTTC.

The chain has TRBV27 and TRBJ1-5; D gene unclear. CDR3 length equals 15 residues. Trimming cost V 4 bases and J 0 bases, with 10 bases left between them. Looked up from germline, CDR1 is MNHEY and CDR2 is SMNVEV (reference sequence). CDR3 DNA sequence: TGTGCCAGCAGTTCCCAGGAAAATAGCAATCAGCCCCAGCATTTT. The encoded protein is CASSSQENSNQPQHF.

This clone has a handful of counts. The chain joins TRBV10-1 to TRBJ1-1; 12 positions agree with TRBD1. V lost 6 bases, J lost 3 bases, and 5 bases stayed unmatched. The CDR3 totals 15 residues. In germline, CDR1 is WNHNN, CDR2 SYGVQD (reference sequence). CDR3 loop: CASRHRDRGHTEAFF. CDR3 in DNA: TGCGCCAGCAGGCACCGGGACAGGGGGCACACTGAAGCTTTCTTT.

This chain links TRBV28 with TRBJ1-2; D ambiguous. The CDR3 has 13 residues. Germline CDR1 and CDR2: MDHEN and SYDVKM. Deletions cut 6 bases from V and 7 bases from J, with 15 bases between. In DNA form, the CDR3 reads TGTGCCAGCAGCCCCCCCCTCGAGGCTGGCTACACCTTC. It is translated as CASSPPLEAGYTF.

The rearrangement joins TRBV2 to TRBJ1-5, with 8 bases identical to TRBD1. The germline V gene has CDR1 SNHLY and CDR2 FYNNEI. The CDR3 has 14 residues. V shed 7 bases, J shed 5 bases, and the junction held 7 bases outside the gene matches. Here the CDR3 reads CASTRTGPDQPQHF. CDR3 DNA sequence: TGTGCCAGCACCAGGACAGGGCCGGATCAGCCCCAGCATTTT.

A few counts support this clone. The rearrangement joins TRBV7-2 to TRBJ2-3; 9 nucleotides match TRBD2. Germline V gene data show CDR1 as SGHTA and CDR2 as FQGNSA. Trimming took 5 bases from V and 2 from J; bases not matched to a gene: 8. This CDR3 region has 16 residues. CDR3: CASSRIAGVPTDTQYF. The CDR3 DNA follows: TGTGCCAGCAGCAGAATAGCGGGGGTACCCACAGATACGCAGTATTTT.

The chain employs TRBV18 and TRBJ1-2; D ambiguous. CDR1 and CDR2 from the germline V gene are KGHSH and LQKENI. This CDR3 region has 14 residues. V was cut by 6 bases and J by 4 bases, with 15 bases left in between. The chain's CDR3 is CASSDPGVPYGYTF. For the CDR3, the DNA is TGTGCCAGCTCCGACCCCGGGGTACCCTATGGCTACACCTTC.

The rearrangement links TRBV18 to TRBJ1-5, with 7 nucleotides matching TRBD1. This CDR3 spans 16 amino acids. Germline V gene data show CDR1 as KGHSH and CDR2 as LQKENI. Trimming cost V 6 bases and J 1 base; bases outside gene matches: 9. The chain's CDR3 is CASSVDRVWSNQPQHF. The CDR3, as DNA: TGTGCCAGCTCGGTAGACAGGGTATGGAGCAATCAGCCCCAGCATTTT.

V usage is TRBV18 and J usage is TRBJ1-1; tentatively, D is TRBD1 (5 bases). The CDR3 is 16 residues long. Trimming removed 2 bases at V and 4 bases at J, with 17 bases between. Germline values: CDR1 KGHSH, CDR2 LQKENI. The CDR3 loop is CASSPGGGLRTTEAFF. In nucleotides, the CDR3 is TGTGCCAGCTCACCAGGGGGGGGGTTGAGGACCACTGAAGCTTTCTTT.

Regarding this clone: A much larger clone sits a single nucleotide away, making a read error possible. The chain is built from TRBV5-1 and TRBJ1-1, with TRBD1 identical over 9 bases. Per the germline V gene, CDR1 is SGHRS and CDR2 is YFSETQ. The junction had 0 bases not matched to a gene; V was cut back by 5 bases and J by 1 base. The CDR3 consists of 13 residues. CDR3: CASRDRGNTEAFF. CDR3 coding DNA: TGCGCCAGCAGGGACAGGGGGAACACTGAAGCTTTCTTT.

In this sample, this clone turned up a few times. The chain recombines TRBV4-1 with TRBJ1-1; TRBD1 might be the D (5 bases). There are 15 residues in the CDR3. Deletions cut 3 bases from V and 5 bases from J, with 16 bases between. Germline V gene lookup returns CDR1 MGHRA and CDR2 YSYEKL. DNA of the CDR3: TGCGCCAGCAGCCATCACTCGGAGACAGAGACTGAAGCTTTCTTT. Translated, it gives CASSHHSETETEAFF.

The chain carries TRBV30 and TRBJ1-2, with D hard to call. Germline CDR1 reads GTSNPN; CDR2 reads SVGIG (reference sequence). With 3 bases removed from V and 12 bases from J, the gap between germline ends came to 20 bases. This CDR3 has 13 residues. Written as DNA, the CDR3 is TGTGCCTGGAGCCCCGGGAGGCGGCGAGAGGACACCTTC. Its translation: CAWSPGRRREDTF.

V gene TRBV19 combines with J gene TRBJ2-7; the match to TRBD2 covers 13 bases. The germline V gene has CDR1 LNHDA and CDR2 SQIVND (reference sequence). This CDR3 region has 15 residues. Germline trimming cut 5 bases from V and 6 bases from J; bases unmatched to any gene: 7. CDR3 amino acids: CASSPLGTSGVEQYF. The DNA of the CDR3 is TGTGCCAGTAGTCCGCTAGGGACTAGCGGGGTCGAGCAGTACTTC. Together with reference TRBV19 and TRBJ2-7, the CDR3 gives the full variable domain: DGGITQSPKYLFRKEGQNVTLSCEQNLNHDAMYWYRQDPGQGLRLIYYSQIVNDFQKGDIAEGYSVSREKKESFPLTVTSAQKNPTAFYLCASSPLGTSGVEQYFGPGTRLTVT.

This clone was counted only a few times. The chain is built from TRBV6-1 and TRBJ1-5; 9 positions match TRBD1. Germline CDR1 is MNHNS and CDR2 is SASEGT. J lost 6 bases, V lost 6 bases, and 9 bases had no gene match. The CDR3 runs to 15 residues. This CDR3 reads CASSTGTGKSQPQHF. The CDR3 DNA reads as TGTGCCAGCAGCACCGGGACAGGGAAGTCTCAGCCCCAGCATTTT.

The CDR3 DNA follows: TGTGCCAGCAGCTTAGAGTGGGCGGGGGGGTCCTACGAGCAGTACTTC. This gives the protein CASSLEWAGGSYEQYF. This chain uses TRBV7-8 with TRBJ2-5; 9 nucleotides align to TRBD2. With the DNA end fitting TRBJ2-7 better, the J assignment may be wrong. CDR1 and CDR2 (germline): SGHVS, FQNEAQ. This CDR3 is built from 16 residues.

The CDR3 DNA sequence: TGTGCCGCTATCATAGCGGGGGGGGCCGGGGAGCTGTTTTTT. Translated: CAAIIAGGAGELFF. This chain connects TRBV5-4 to TRBJ2-2; 11 bases align to TRBD2. The CDR3 contains 14 residues. Germline V CDR1 and CDR2: SGHNT, YYREEE (reference sequence). Trimming at V came to 10 bases and at J to 6 bases, leaving 8 bases not matched to a gene.

The V gene is TRBV5-4, the J gene TRBJ2-7, with 11 positions matching TRBD2. Germline lookup yields CDR1 SGHNT and CDR2 YYREEE (reference sequence). The V segment lost 3 bases and the J segment 3 bases; nucleotides outside the gene matches: 2. The CDR3 extends over 14 amino acids. The CDR3 nucleotides read TGTGCCAGCAGCTCCGGGACTAGCGGCTACGAGCAGTACTTC. Translation: CASSSGTSGYEQYF.

The chain is built from TRBV25-1 and TRBJ2-5; 10 bases are a match to TRBD1. The length of the CDR3 is 15 residues. CDR1 and CDR2 from the germline V gene are MGHDK and SYGVNS. The junction had 3 bases not matched to a gene; V was cut back by 4 bases and J by 1 base. The CDR3 DNA follows: TGTGCCAGCAGTGCCGGACAGGGGGTCCAAGAGACCCAGTACTTC. Protein: CASSAGQGVQETQYF.

This clone has more than one count but fewer than ten. This chain connects TRBV6-6 to TRBJ1-5, with TRBD1 matching over 10 bases. J was trimmed by 8 bases and V by 2 bases; bases with no gene match: 3. CDR1 and CDR2 (germline): MNHNY, SVGAGI (reference sequence). The CDR3 runs 14 residues. DNA of the CDR3: TGTGCCAGCAGTTACCCGACAGGGGGCGAGCCCCAGCATTTT. This gives the protein CASSYPTGGEPQHF.

This chain joins TRBV6-5 and TRBJ2-5, with 10 bases lining up with TRBD2. CDR3 length: 14 residues. Germline V gene lookup returns CDR1 MNHEY and CDR2 SVGAGI. The V and J ends lost 7 bases and 7 bases, in that order; junction bases with no gene match: 9. The CDR3 bases are TGTGCCAGCAACGAGCGGGGGGGCGATTGGACCCAGTACTTC. Its translation: CASNERGGDWTQYF.

This clone appeared a few times. This chain joins TRBV9 and TRBJ2-5, with 10 positions matching TRBD1. The V gene end was trimmed by 3 bases and the J gene end by 2 bases; junction bases not matched to a gene: 7. The CDR3 contains 16 residues. CDR1 is SGDLS, CDR2 YYNGEE, per germline. CDR3 sequence (DNA): TGTGCCAGCAGCGAGGAGACAGGGGGCGAGCAAGAGACCCAGTACTTC. Translating it yields CASSEETGGEQETQYF.

The sample holds a few counts of this clone. The CDR3: CAVDDSNYNSPLHF. As DNA, the CDR3 is TGTGCCGTTGATGACAGTAACTATAATTCACCCCTCCACTTT. The chain has TRBV6-1 and TRBJ1-6, with D possibly being TRBD1 (5 bases). CDR3 size: 14 residues. Germline-derived CDR1 and CDR2 are MNHNS and SASEGT. V lost 11 bases to trimming and J lost 3 bases, with 14 bases between them.

The chain combines TRBV9 with TRBJ2-1, with a weak D call TRBD2 (7 bases). The V end was cut by 0 bases, the J end by 8 bases, with 15 bases between. This CDR3 is 15 amino acids long. Per the germline V gene, CDR1 is SGDLS and CDR2 is YYNGEE. In nucleotides, the CDR3 is TGTGCCAGCAGCGTAGGGGGGGGACATAGGGATGAGCAGTTCTTC. It is translated as CASSVGGGHRDEQFF.

Written as DNA, the CDR3 is TGTGCCAGCAGCCCTGGGCCAAATCAGCCCCAGCATTTT. It translates to CASSPGPNQPQHF. J is TRBJ1-5 and V is TRBV11-2; no reliable D call. Per the germline V gene, CDR1 is SGHAT and CDR2 is FQNNGV. V lost 5 bases to trimming and J lost 4 bases, with 9 bases between them. CDR3 length: 13 residues. Supplemented by reference TRBV11-2 and TRBJ1-5, the full variable domain reads EAGVAQSPRYKIIEKRQSVAFWCNPISGHATLYWYQQILGQGPKLLIQFQNNGVVDDSQLPKDRFSAERLKGVDSTLKIQPAKLEDSAVYLCASSPGPNQPQHFGDGTRLSIL.

CDR3 sequence reads: CASSDSSSYNEQFF. Written as DNA, the CDR3 is TGTGCCAGCAGCGACAGCAGCTCCTACAATGAGCAGTTCTTC. V gene TRBV5-8 combines with J gene TRBJ2-1, with D perhaps TRBD1 (5 bases). Trimming cost V 4 bases and J 0 bases, with 8 bases left between them. The CDR3 has 14 amino acids. Germline V gene data show CDR1 as SGHTS and CDR2 as YDEGEE.

This chain links TRBV2 with TRBJ2-1; tentatively, D is TRBD2 (7 bases). Germline CDR1 and CDR2: SNHLY and FYNNEI. The CDR3 runs 16 residues. The V end was cut by 1 base, the J end by 0 bases, with 10 bases between. The CDR3 sequence is CASSEGRGGSYNEQFF. In DNA form, the CDR3 reads TGTGCCAGCAGTGAAGGGAGGGGGGGCTCCTACAATGAGCAGTTCTTC.

The V and J genes are TRBV2 and TRBJ2-3; 7 positions match TRBD2. CDR1 is SNHLY and CDR2 is FYNNEI in the germline V gene. After removal of 6 bases from V and 2 bases from J, the junction contained 5 bases not matched to a gene. CDR3 size: 14 residues. CDR3 loop: CASRPGLPTDTQYF. As DNA, the CDR3 is TGTGCCAGCAGGCCGGGACTACCCACAGATACGCAGTATTTT.

The chain is built from TRBV6-5 and TRBJ1-2, with 7 bases matching TRBD1. Germline V gene sequence: CDR1 MNHEY, CDR2 SVGAGI. Trimming at V came to 8 bases and at J to 4 bases, leaving 7 bases not matched to a gene. The CDR3 has 13 residues. CDR3 in DNA: TGTGCCAGCGGCGAGGGACAGTCCTATGGCTACACCTTC. Encoded protein: CASGEGQSYGYTF.